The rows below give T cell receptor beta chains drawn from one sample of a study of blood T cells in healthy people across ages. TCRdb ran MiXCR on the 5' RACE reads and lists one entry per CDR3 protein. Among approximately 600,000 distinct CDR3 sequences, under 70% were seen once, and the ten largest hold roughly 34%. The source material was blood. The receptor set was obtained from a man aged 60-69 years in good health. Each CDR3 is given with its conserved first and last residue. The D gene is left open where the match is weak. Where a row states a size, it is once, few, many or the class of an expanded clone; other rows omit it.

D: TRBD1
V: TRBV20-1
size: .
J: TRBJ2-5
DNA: TGCAGTGCTAGCCCCCGAGACAGGGCCCTCCGGGAGACCCAGTACTTC
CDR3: CSASPRDRALRETQYF

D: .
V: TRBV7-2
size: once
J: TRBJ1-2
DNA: TGTGCCAGCACCAAAGACTTATGGGGCTACACCTTC
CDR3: CASTKDLWGYTF

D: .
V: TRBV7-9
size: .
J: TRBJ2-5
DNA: TGTGCCAGCAGCTTAGCACGGCGGACCCTCCGACAAGAGACCCAGTACTTC
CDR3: CASSLARRTLRQETQYF

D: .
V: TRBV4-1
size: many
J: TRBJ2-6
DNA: TGCGCCAGCAGCCAAGTTCGGGCAGCCTCTGGGGCCAACGTCCTGACTTTC
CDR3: CASSQVRAASGANVLTF

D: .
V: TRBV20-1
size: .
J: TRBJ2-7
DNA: TGCAGTGCTAGAGATGGTCAGTCCGACGAGCAGTACTTC
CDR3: CSARDGQSDEQYF

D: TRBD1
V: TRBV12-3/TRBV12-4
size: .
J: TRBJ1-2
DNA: TGTGCCAGCAGCCGGACAGGGGTATGGAACTACACCTTC
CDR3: CASSRTGVWNYTF

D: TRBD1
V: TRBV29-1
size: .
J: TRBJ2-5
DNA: TGCAGCGCTACCGGCGGGACAGGATACCAAGAGACCCAGTACTTC
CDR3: CSATGGTGYQETQYF

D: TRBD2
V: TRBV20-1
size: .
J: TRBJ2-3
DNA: TGCAGTGCCCCCGAGGGGACTAGCGGGGGGTTAGCAGATACGCAGTATTTT
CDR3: CSAPEGTSGGLADTQYF

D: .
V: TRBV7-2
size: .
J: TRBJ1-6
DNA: TGTGCCAGCAGTCCGAGGGAGGTTAGTTCACCCCTCCACTTT
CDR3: CASSPREVSSPLHF

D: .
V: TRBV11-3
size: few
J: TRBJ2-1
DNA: TGTGCCAGCAGCTTACGAGGGGTCAATGAGCAGTTCTTC
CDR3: CASSLRGVNEQFF

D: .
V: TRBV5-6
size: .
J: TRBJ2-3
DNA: TGTGGATCCGGGGCCGGAGATACGCAGTATTTT
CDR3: CGSGAGDTQYF

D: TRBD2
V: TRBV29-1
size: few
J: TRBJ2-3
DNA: TGCAGCGTTGGTGGGACTAGCGGTCGCACAGATACGCAGTATTTT
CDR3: CSVGGTSGRTDTQYF

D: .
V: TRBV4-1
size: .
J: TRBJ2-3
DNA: TGCGCCAGCAGCCAACGCGGGGACCCTAGCACAGATACGCAGTATTTT
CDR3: CASSQRGDPSTDTQYF

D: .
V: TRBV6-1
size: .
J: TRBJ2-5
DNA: TGTGCCAGCACCTTCGCGAGGTTGGAGACCCAGTACTTC
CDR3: CASTFARLETQYF

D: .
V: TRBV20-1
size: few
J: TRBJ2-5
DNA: TGCAGTGCTAGGGGACGAGGGGAGACCCAGTACTTC
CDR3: CSARGRGETQYF

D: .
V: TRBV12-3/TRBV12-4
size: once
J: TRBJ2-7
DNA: TGTGCCAGCAGTTTAGTCGGGGGCCTGGGCTACGAGCAGTACTTC
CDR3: CASSLVGGLGYEQYF

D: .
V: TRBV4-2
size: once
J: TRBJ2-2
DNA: TGTGCCAGCAGTCGGATCACCGGGGAGCTGTTTTTT
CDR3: CASSRITGELFF

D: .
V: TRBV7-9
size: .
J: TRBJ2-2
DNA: TGTGCCAGCAGCTTAGAAGCCCCCGGGGAGCTGTTTTTT
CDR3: CASSLEAPGELFF

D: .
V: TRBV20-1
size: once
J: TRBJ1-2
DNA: TGCAGTGCTTCCGCGGGGGCTGGTGGCTACACCTTC
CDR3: CSASAGAGGYTF

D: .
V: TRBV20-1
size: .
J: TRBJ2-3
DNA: TGCAGTGCTAGACCCCCGAGAAGCACAGATACGCAGTATTTT
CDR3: CSARPPRSTDTQYF

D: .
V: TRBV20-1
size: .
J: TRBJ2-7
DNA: TGCAGTGCTAACCCAGCTCGTAACCCCAGTCGGTCCGAGCAGTACTTC
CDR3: CSANPARNPSRSEQYF

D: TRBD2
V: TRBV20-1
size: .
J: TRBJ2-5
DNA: TGCAGTGCTAGAGATTCTAGCGGGGGGACGGATGAGCAGTACTTC
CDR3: CSARDSSGGTDEQYF

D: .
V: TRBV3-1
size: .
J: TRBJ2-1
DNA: TGTGCCAGCAGCCAAGCGCCCCATGAGCAGTTCTTC
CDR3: CASSQAPHEQFF

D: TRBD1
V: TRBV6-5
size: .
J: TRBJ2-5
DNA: TGTGCCAGCCGGGACAGGGTAGGCAATGAGCAGTACTTC
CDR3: CASRDRVGNEQYF

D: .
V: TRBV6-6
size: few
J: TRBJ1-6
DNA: TGTGCCAGCAGTCCCAGGGGCCCCTCCTATAATTCACCCCTCCACTTT
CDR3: CASSPRGPSYNSPLHF

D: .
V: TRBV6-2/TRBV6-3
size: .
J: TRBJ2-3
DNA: TGTGCCAGCAGTTACCCGCGAGCGGGCGCAGATACGCAGTATTTT
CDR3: CASSYPRAGADTQYF

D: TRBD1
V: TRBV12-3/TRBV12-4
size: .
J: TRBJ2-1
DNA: TGTGCCAGCACCCCAGGGGGCAACCTTAACAGTGAGCAGTTCTTC
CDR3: CASTPGGNLNSEQFF

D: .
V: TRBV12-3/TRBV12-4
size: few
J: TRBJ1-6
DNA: TGTGCCAGCAGTTCAGTCAGGGATTCACCCCTCCACTTT
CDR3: CASSSVRDSPLHF

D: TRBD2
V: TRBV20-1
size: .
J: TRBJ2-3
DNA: TGCAGTGTGGGGCTAGCGGGGGTAGGCACAGATACGCAGTATTTT
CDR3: CSVGLAGVGTDTQYF

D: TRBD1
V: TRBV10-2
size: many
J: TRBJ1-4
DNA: TGCGCCAGCAGTGGACCCACAGGGGGCAGCGATGAAAAACTGTTTTTT
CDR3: CASSGPTGGSDEKLFF

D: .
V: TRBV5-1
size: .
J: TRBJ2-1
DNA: TGCGCCAGCAGCTTGGTTCCACCGGAACTAGCTCGGGGGGAGCAGTTCTTC
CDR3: CASSLVPPELARGEQFF

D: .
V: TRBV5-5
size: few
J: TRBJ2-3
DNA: TGTGCCAGCAGAAGTGCAGATACGCAGTATTTT
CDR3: CASRSADTQYF

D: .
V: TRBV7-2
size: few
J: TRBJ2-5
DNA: TGTGCCAGCAGCTCCCCTTGGGGGGAGACCCAGTACTTC
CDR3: CASSSPWGETQYF

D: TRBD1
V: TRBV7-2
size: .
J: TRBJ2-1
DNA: TGTGCCAGCAGGGGACAGGGGGGGAATGAGCAGTTCTTC
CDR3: CASRGQGGNEQFF

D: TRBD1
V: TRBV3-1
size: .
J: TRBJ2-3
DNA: TGTGCCAGCAGCCCCATCGGACAGGGTTCGGTAGCAGATACGCAGTATTTT
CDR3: CASSPIGQGSVADTQYF

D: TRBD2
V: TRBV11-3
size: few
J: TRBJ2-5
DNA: TGTGCCAGCAGCTTAGGGCTAGCGGGGGAAGGAGAGACCCAGTACTTC
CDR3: CASSLGLAGEGETQYF

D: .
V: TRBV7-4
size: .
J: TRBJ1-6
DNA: TGTGCCAGCAGCTCGTCCCAGGGTGATAATTCACCCCTCCACTTT
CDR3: CASSSSQGDNSPLHF

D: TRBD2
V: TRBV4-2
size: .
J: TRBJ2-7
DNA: TGTGCCAGCAGACTTACTAGCGGTATCTCCTACGAGCAGTACTTC
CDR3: CASRLTSGISYEQYF

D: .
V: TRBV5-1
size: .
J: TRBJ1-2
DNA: TGCGCCAGCAGCACACGGGGGACGTCCTATGGCTACACCTTC
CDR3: CASSTRGTSYGYTF

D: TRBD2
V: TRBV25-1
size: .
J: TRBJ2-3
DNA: TGTGCCAGCGGACTAGCGGGTAGCACAGATATGCAGTATTTT
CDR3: CASGLAGSTDMQYF

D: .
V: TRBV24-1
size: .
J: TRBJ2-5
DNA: TGTGCCACCAGTGATGCGGGGACGGAACCACAAGAGACCCAGTACTTC
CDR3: CATSDAGTEPQETQYF

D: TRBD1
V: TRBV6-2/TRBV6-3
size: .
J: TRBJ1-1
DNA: TGTGCCAGCAGGCAGACAGGGCGGGACACTGAAGCTTTCTTT
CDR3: CASRQTGRDTEAFF

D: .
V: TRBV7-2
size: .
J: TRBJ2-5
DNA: TGTGCCAGCAGCTTTCAGGGATCGGAGACCCAGTACTTC
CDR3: CASSFQGSETQYF

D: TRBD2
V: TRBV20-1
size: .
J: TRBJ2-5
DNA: TGCAGTGCGAGCCGACTAGCGGGGGGCCCTGAGACCCAGTACTTC
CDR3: CSASRLAGGPETQYF

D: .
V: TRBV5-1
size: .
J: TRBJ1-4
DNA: TGCGCCAGCAGCTTGGCACAGGGTCCGGGGGAAAAACTGTTTTTT
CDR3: CASSLAQGPGEKLFF

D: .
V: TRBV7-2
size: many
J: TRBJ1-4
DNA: TGTGCCAGCAGCCCTCGAAGACCCACCTGGGGGGAAAAACTGTTTTTT
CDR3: CASSPRRPTWGEKLFF

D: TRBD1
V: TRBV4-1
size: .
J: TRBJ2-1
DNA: TGCGCCAGCCGCCTCCAAGGACAGGGGAAGGTTGATGAGCAGTTCTTC
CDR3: CASRLQGQGKVDEQFF

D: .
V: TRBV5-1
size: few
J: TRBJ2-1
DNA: TGTGCCAGCAGCTTGGCCGCGGGGGCGGGGAATGAGCAGTTCTTC
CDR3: CASSLAAGAGNEQFF

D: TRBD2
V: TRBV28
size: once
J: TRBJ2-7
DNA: TGTGCCAGCAGATCTCTAGCGGGGGCGTCCTACGAGCAGTACTTC
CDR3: CASRSLAGASYEQYF

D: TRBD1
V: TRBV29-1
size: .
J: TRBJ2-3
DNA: TGCAGCGTGAGGGACAGAACCGCTAGCACAGATACGCAGTATTTT
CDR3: CSVRDRTASTDTQYF

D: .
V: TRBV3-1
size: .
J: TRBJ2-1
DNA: TGTGCCAGCAGCCAAATTACCTACAATGAGCAGTTCTTC
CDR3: CASSQITYNEQFF

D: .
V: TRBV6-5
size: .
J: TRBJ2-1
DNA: TGTGCCAGCAGTTACAGTTTGATGAGTGGTGAGCAGTTCTTC
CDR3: CASSYSLMSGEQFF

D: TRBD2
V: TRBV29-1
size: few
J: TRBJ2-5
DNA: TGCAGCGTTGTTGGGGGGGGACAAGAGACCCAGTACTTC
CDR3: CSVVGGGQETQYF

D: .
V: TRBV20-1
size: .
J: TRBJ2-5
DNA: TGCAGTGCCTCGGGACTGGCGGGCAATGGGCAGTACTTC
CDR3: CSASGLAGNGQYF

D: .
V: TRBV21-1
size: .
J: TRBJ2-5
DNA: TGTGCCAGGGGGACAGCTCAAGGGACCCAGTACTTC
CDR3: CARGTAQGTQYF

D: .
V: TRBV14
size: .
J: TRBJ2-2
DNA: TGTGCCAGCAGCCAAGATCTTGGAGCCGGGGAGCTGTTTTTT
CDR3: CASSQDLGAGELFF

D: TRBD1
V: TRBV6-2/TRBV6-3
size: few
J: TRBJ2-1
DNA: TGTGCCAGCAGTACGGGACAGGGTCGATACAATGAGCAGTTCTTC
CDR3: CASSTGQGRYNEQFF

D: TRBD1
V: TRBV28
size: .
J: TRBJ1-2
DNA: TGTGCCAGCAGTCTAACAGGGGGCAATGGCTACACCTTC
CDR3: CASSLTGGNGYTF

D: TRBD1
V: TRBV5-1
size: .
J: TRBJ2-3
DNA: TGCGCCAGCAGCAGACAGGGGGAAAGAGTCACAGATACGCAGTATTTT
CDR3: CASSRQGERVTDTQYF